Included here is one T cell receptor (beta chain) sequence, with context. Its antigen is not known. The data were taken from a study of cytomegalovirus exposure and HLA in healthy donors. Whole-study findings and limits: The later analysis indicated that the majority of CMV-associated TCR beta chains appeared HLA-restricted. Under in vitro conditions, a few CMV-associated chains were confirmed as specific for CMV antigens. An analysis was carried out later, and it reportedly showed fewer N-insertions in an Asian-associated ancestry cluster than the approximately 670-donor mean.

Germline V gives CDR1 SGHTA, CDR2 FQGNSA. V was shortened by 4 bases and J by 4 bases, with 16 bases between the two germline ends. The CDR3 is made up of 15 amino acids. The PCR employed 60 Vbeta primers together with 13 Jbeta primers. Clones were sequenced by immunoSEQ multiplex PCR, and TCRdb holds only the in-frame ones, with some missing. The repertoire holds about 160,000 clones, less than 85% seen once, with 1% in the top ten. This receptor was obtained from a boy aged 2 to 10 in good health and CMV-seronegative. The sample taken for sequencing was PBMCs. The chain recombines TRBV7-2 with TRBJ2-5; D is ambiguous. CDR3 protein: CASSSPSWVGETQYF. The CDR3 coding sequence is TGTGCCAGCAGCTCCCCTAGTTGGGTTGGAGAGACCCAGTACTTC.